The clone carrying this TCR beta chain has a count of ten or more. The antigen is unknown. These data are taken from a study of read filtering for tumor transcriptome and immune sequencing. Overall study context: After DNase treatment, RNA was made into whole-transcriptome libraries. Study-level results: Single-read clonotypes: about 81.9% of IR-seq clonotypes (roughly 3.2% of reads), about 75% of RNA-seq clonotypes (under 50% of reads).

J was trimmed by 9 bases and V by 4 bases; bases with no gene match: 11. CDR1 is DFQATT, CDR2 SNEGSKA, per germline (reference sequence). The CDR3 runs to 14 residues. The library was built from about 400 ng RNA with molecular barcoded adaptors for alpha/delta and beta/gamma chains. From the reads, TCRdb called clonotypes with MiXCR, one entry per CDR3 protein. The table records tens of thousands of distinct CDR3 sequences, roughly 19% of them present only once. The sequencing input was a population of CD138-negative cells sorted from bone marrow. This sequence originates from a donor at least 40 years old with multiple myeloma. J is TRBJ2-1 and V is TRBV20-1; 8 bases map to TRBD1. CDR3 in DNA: TGCAGTGCTAAACCCGAGACAGGGGTAGGTGAGCAGTTCTTC. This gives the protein CSAKPETGVGEQFF.